These T cell receptor beta chains were read from a single sample in a study of blood T cells in healthy people across ages. TCRdb fed the 5' RACE reads into MiXCR, producing one record per CDR3 protein. This table has roughly 800,000 distinct CDR3 sequences, 55% to 75% appearing once. Sequencing used blood. Receptors were obtained from a man aged 30 to 45 in good health. The CDR3 runs from the conserved cysteine through the conserved F or W. Fields, in order: J gene, D gene, V gene, clone size, CDR3 DNA, CDR3 protein. D genes are given only for firm matches. Clone size is given for some rows only: seen once, a few or many times, or a class if the clone is expanded.

j_gene: TRBJ1-1; d_gene: .; v_gene: TRBV6-5; abundance: .; CDR3nt: TGTGCCAGCAGTTATAAAATTTCTGGGTTTGTGAACACTGAAGCTTTCTTT; CDR3aa: CASSYKISGFVNTEAFF
j_gene: TRBJ2-5; d_gene: TRBD2; v_gene: TRBV5-1; abundance: .; CDR3nt: TGCGCCAGCAGCCCGGAACCGGGACTAGCTTACAATGAGCAGTACTTC; CDR3aa: CASSPEPGLAYNEQYF
j_gene: TRBJ1-1; d_gene: .; v_gene: TRBV10-3; abundance: few; CDR3nt: TGTGCCATCAGTGATGATCGGGGGATCACTGAAGCTTTCTTT; CDR3aa: CAISDDRGITEAFF
j_gene: TRBJ2-7; d_gene: .; v_gene: TRBV2; abundance: few; CDR3nt: TGTGCCAGCAGTGGGGCAGGGGCCTACGAGCAGTACTTC; CDR3aa: CASSGAGAYEQYF
j_gene: TRBJ2-3; d_gene: .; v_gene: TRBV7-3; abundance: .; CDR3nt: TGTGCCAGCAGCTTAAGCGGGCTGCAAAATACGCAGTATTTT; CDR3aa: CASSLSGLQNTQYF
j_gene: TRBJ2-1; d_gene: .; v_gene: TRBV20-1; abundance: .; CDR3nt: TGCAGTGCTAGTATCTGGCCGATGAATGAGCAGTTCTTC; CDR3aa: CSASIWPMNEQFF
j_gene: TRBJ2-1; d_gene: TRBD2; v_gene: TRBV6-2/TRBV6-3; abundance: few; CDR3nt: TGTGCCAGCAGTTCTGCGGGAGTATCGAATGAGCAGTTCTTC; CDR3aa: CASSSAGVSNEQFF
j_gene: TRBJ2-1; d_gene: .; v_gene: TRBV9; abundance: few; CDR3nt: TGTGCCAGCAGCGTAGACTACTCCCGGGATGAGCAGTTCTTC; CDR3aa: CASSVDYSRDEQFF
j_gene: TRBJ2-4; d_gene: .; v_gene: TRBV14; abundance: .; CDR3nt: TGTGCCAGCAGTCAAGGACAGCTACATTTAACCAAAAACATTCAGTACTTC; CDR3aa: CASSQGQLHLTKNIQYF
j_gene: TRBJ2-3; d_gene: TRBD1; v_gene: TRBV7-2; abundance: .; CDR3nt: TGTGCCAGCAGACCAACGGGACAGGGGGCAGATACGCAGTATTTT; CDR3aa: CASRPTGQGADTQYF
j_gene: TRBJ2-1; d_gene: .; v_gene: TRBV20-1; abundance: .; CDR3nt: TGCAGTGCCTTTGGACTAAATCCCAATGAGCAGTTCTTC; CDR3aa: CSAFGLNPNEQFF
j_gene: TRBJ2-1; d_gene: .; v_gene: TRBV5-6; abundance: .; CDR3nt: TGTGCCAGCAGCTTCCTTAGACAGGAGCAGTTCTTC; CDR3aa: CASSFLRQEQFF
j_gene: TRBJ2-3; d_gene: .; v_gene: TRBV5-1; abundance: .; CDR3nt: TGCGCCAGCAGCTTGCCCGGGGGAGGTCCAGATACGCAGTATTTT; CDR3aa: CASSLPGGGPDTQYF
j_gene: TRBJ1-1; d_gene: TRBD1; v_gene: TRBV4-3; abundance: .; CDR3nt: TGCGCCAGCAGGCGACAGGGACTAAACACTGAAGCTTTCTTT; CDR3aa: CASRRQGLNTEAFF
j_gene: TRBJ1-2; d_gene: .; v_gene: TRBV4-2; abundance: .; CDR3nt: TGTGCCAGCAGCCATTTAGGAGGGTGCACCTTC; CDR3aa: CASSHLGGCTF
j_gene: TRBJ2-1; d_gene: .; v_gene: TRBV7-9; abundance: .; CDR3nt: TGTGCCAGCAGCTTTAGTGCGAACAATGAGCAGTTCTTC; CDR3aa: CASSFSANNEQFF
j_gene: TRBJ2-5; d_gene: TRBD1; v_gene: TRBV3-1; abundance: once; CDR3nt: TGTGCCAGCAGCCAAGAGGGGACAGGGGGAGAGACCCAGTACTTC; CDR3aa: CASSQEGTGGETQYF
j_gene: TRBJ2-7; d_gene: .; v_gene: TRBV29-1; abundance: .; CDR3nt: TGCAGCGTTGAAGATGGCGGAACCTACGAGCAGTACTTC; CDR3aa: CSVEDGGTYEQYF
j_gene: TRBJ2-5; d_gene: .; v_gene: TRBV10-3; abundance: few; CDR3nt: TGTGCCATCAGTGAGCCAGGGGTGGGGGAGACCCAGTACTTC; CDR3aa: CAISEPGVGETQYF
j_gene: TRBJ1-2; d_gene: .; v_gene: TRBV7-9; abundance: .; CDR3nt: TGTGCCAGCAGCTTCCCCATCCGGGACAAAACTAACTATGGCTACACCTTC; CDR3aa: CASSFPIRDKTNYGYTF
j_gene: TRBJ2-1; d_gene: .; v_gene: TRBV7-2; abundance: .; CDR3nt: TGTGCCAGCAGCTTAGCGCCCAGCGAATCCTACAATGAGCAGTTCTTC; CDR3aa: CASSLAPSESYNEQFF
j_gene: TRBJ2-7; d_gene: .; v_gene: TRBV21-1; abundance: .; CDR3nt: TGTGCCAGCAGCAAGACAGGGGAGGGTAGAGGCTACGAGCAGTACTTC; CDR3aa: CASSKTGEGRGYEQYF
j_gene: TRBJ2-4; d_gene: TRBD1; v_gene: TRBV20-1; abundance: .; CDR3nt: TGCAGTGCTAAGGGGGCAGGGAAAAACATTCAGTACTTC; CDR3aa: CSAKGAGKNIQYF
j_gene: TRBJ2-3; d_gene: .; v_gene: TRBV7-9; abundance: .; CDR3nt: TGTGCCAGCAGCTCCTCCGGGTATGATACGCAGTATTTT; CDR3aa: CASSSSGYDTQYF
j_gene: TRBJ1-2; d_gene: TRBD1; v_gene: TRBV5-1; abundance: .; CDR3nt: TGCGCCAGCAGCATATCCGGGACAGAGGCCTATGGCTACACCTTC; CDR3aa: CASSISGTEAYGYTF